The present T cell receptor beta chain was sequenced within a study of regulatory T cells in long-lasting Graves disease (dated by TCRdb to the early 2020s). General notes on the study: Persistent Graves' disease was defined as persistently positive TSH receptor autoantibodies together with antithyroid drug treatment for over 5 years. Patients with persistent Graves' disease were compared with patients with newly diagnosed Graves' disease using TCR sequencing and RNA sequencing of peripheral blood. The study was conducted in China and was registered as a clinical trial. A total of around 35 samples underwent TCR sequencing, from around 13 patients with persistent Graves' disease and some 20 patients with newly diagnosed Graves' disease. Persistent Graves' disease patients in the clinical cohort had taken antithyroid drugs for around 11 years on average. What the work shows at the level of the full study, not this receptor alone: Only peripheral blood was studied, because thyroid tissue, the primary lesion, was inaccessible. The authors noted that the small sample size was a limitation that may lower accuracy. Persistent patients shared more public clonotypes among themselves (around 2,500) than newly diagnosed patients did (about 970). Persistent disease showed preferential use of TRBV28, TRBJ1-2 and TRBJ2-5, whereas newly diagnosed disease favored TRBV20-1 and TRBJ2-1. Only the TCR beta chain was sequenced and analyzed. Compared with newly diagnosed patients, patients with persistent Graves' disease had lower TCR Shannon entropy and fewer highly expanded clones, which suggests clonal expansion.

The time point tag for this specimen amounts to: persistent/refractory GD, antithyroid drugs over 5 years with positive TRAb. For both TCR sequencing and RNA sequencing, RNA was extracted from PBMCs in TRIzol. The diagnosis of Graves' disease was made according to American Thyroid Association guidelines. Patients were recruited from an endocrinology department in Xi'an, China. Each patient gave 7.5 to 10 milliliters of peripheral blood, collected in an EDTA anticoagulant tube. Ficoll Paque Plus density gradient separation was used to isolate PBMCs, and no further T cell sorting was done. RNA quality was checked with an Agilent 2100 Bioanalyzer and agarose gel, and concentration with a NanoDrop 2000. This clonotype was picked up a small number of times. It lacks a known antigen. There are no base qualities to consult, and no much larger clone falls within one base. The V and J ends are trimmed by 1 base and 6 bases, leaving 11 bases between them. The cysteine opens and the phenylalanine closes a CDR3 of 14 amino acids. Left in the record is the CDR3 DNA by itself, 42 bases read in frame from the first base. Taken from the germline V gene, the CDR1 and CDR2 loops are SNHLY and FYNNEI.

The protocol used for the library was multiplex PCR. Sequenced using an Illumina HiSeq 4000. To build TCR beta libraries, CDR3 regions were amplified by Arm-PCR using iRepertoire HTBI primers. Before sequencing, the PCR products went through gel purification. From the authors' description of their analysis: Across samples, 60 to 70 TRBV and over 11 TRBJ segments were identified and used for gene usage analysis of CDR3 amino acid clonotypes. COPE and FqMerger were used to merge the filtered high-quality paired reads into contigs. BLAST was used to align contigs to the IMGT TRBV, TRBD and TRBJ reference genes, and CDR3 was defined following IMGT. Any clonotype with a frequency above 0.1% was counted as a highly expanded clone. Repertoire diversity was measured by Shannon entropy, and V-J evenness by the Gini coefficient. Public clonotypes were defined as clonotypes shared by more than one individual. The public reads were reanalyzed by TCRdb: fastp trimming at Q25, MiXCR alignment, in-frame beta chains only. Each record represents a unique CDR3 protein, reported with the most common genes and DNA among its rows. TCRdb's processing, not the authors' own work, is the source of the V and J calls. A total of a few hundred thousand distinct CDR3 sequences appear in this sample, about 23% of them only once. Together, the top ten hold about 27% of the sample.

Specimen: peripheral blood mononuclear cells (PBMCs), collected when the disease was refractory, from a patient treated with antithyroid drugs. This TCR was sampled from a woman between 40 and 55 years old with Graves disease. Donor details come from another sample of the same person, matched by shared clones. The receptor chain draws on TRBV2 and TRBJ2-3; a confident D gene designation cannot be given. CDR3 sequence: CASSEDLDADTQYF. The base sequence is TGTGCCAGCAGTGAAGACCTAGACGCGGATACGCAGTATTTT. Supplemented by the reference TRBV2 and TRBJ2-3 proteins around the CDR3, the complete variable domain is EPEVTQTPSHQVTQMGQEVILRCVPISNHLYFYWYRQILGQKVEFLVSFYNNEISEKSEIFDDQFSVERPDGSNFTLKIRSTKLEDSAMYFCASSEDLDADTQYFGPGTRLTVL.